The sequence of this TCR beta chain was determined in a study of T cell responses to AZD1222 COVID-19 vaccine. Only in-frame clones appear in the TCRdb table, and some are missing; sequencing was by immunoSEQ multiplex PCR. Of 100,000 to 120,000 clones listed, 70% to 90% are singletons. Sequencing was performed on peripheral blood, taken 28 days after the second AZD1222 dose. The clonotype was recovered from an adult who received the AZD1222 COVID-19 vaccine.

The CDR3 reads CASSYDGNTEAFF. The CDR3, as DNA: TGTGCCAGCAGTTACGACGGGAACACTGAAGCTTTCTTT. The V call is TRBV6-2 or TRBV6-3, the J call TRBJ1-1; D gene unclear. CDR1 and CDR2 (germline): MNHEY, SVGEGT. Trimming shortened V by 2 bases and J by 1 base, and 5 bases separated the two germline ends. The CDR3 is 13 residues long.